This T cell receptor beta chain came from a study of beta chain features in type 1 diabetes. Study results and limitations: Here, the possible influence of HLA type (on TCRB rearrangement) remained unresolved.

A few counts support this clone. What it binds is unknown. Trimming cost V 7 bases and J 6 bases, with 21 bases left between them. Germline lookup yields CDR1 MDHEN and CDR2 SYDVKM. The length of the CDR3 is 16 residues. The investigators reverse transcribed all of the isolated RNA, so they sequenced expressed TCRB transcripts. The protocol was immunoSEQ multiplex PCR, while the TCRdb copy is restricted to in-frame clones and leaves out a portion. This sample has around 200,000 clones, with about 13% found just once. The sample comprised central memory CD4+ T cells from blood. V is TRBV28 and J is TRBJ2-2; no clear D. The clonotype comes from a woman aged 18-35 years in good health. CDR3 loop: CASTSLGVRFAGELFF. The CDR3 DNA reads TGTGCCAGCACCTCGCTCGGCGTCAGGTTCGCCGGGGAGCTGTTTTTT.